The rows below give T cell receptor beta chains drawn from one sample of a study of blood T cell repertoires in COVID-19. Libraries were prepared by immunoSEQ multiplex PCR; TCRdb keeps only in-frame clonotypes and omits some of them. This table holds fewer than 350,000 clones, roughly 80% found once. Source material: peripheral blood. The receptors stem from a woman between 45 and 60 years old with active or convalescent COVID-19. CDR3s include the opening cysteine and the closing phenylalanine or tryptophan. The D gene is left open where the match is weak. For some rows the clone size is stated as once, few or many, or as a class when expanded; others skip it.

TRBJ1-1 TRBV27 . TRBD1 TGTGCCAGCAGTTTCGTTCGTACTTTGCGGGACAGGGGGCAGGACACTGAAGCTTTCTTT CASSFVRTLRDRGQDTEAFF
TRBJ1-4 TRBV2 . . TGTGCCAGCATCTTAGACGGGGTTCCAAATGAAAAACTGTTTTTT CASILDGVPNEKLFF
TRBJ1-3 TRBV13 . . TGTGCCAGCAGCTTGTGGGTGGGGGCCGACTCTGGAAACACCATATATTTT CASSLWVGADSGNTIYF
TRBJ1-2 TRBV5-1 . TRBD1 TGCGCCAGCAGCCCCGGCGACAGGGCCTTCTATGGCTACACCTTC CASSPGDRAFYGYTF
TRBJ1-1 TRBV28 . TRBD1 TGTGCCAGCAGTCCAGGGGGCTGGACTGAAGCTTTCTTT CASSPGGWTEAFF
TRBJ1-2 TRBV19 . TRBD1 TGTGCCAGTAGCTCGACCGGGACAGGGGCCTATGGCTACACCTTC CASSSTGTGAYGYTF
TRBJ1-1 TRBV30 . TRBD1 TGTGCCTGCCGGACAGGACAAGCTTTCTTT CACRTGQAFF
TRBJ1-2 TRBV27 . . TGTGCCAGCAGTTCTCTCCAGGGGAGAGCTAACTATGGCTACACCTTC CASSSLQGRANYGYTF
TRBJ2-2 TRBV11-3 . . TGTGCCAGCAGCTCTGCGGCAGGGCGCACCGGGGAGCTGTTTTTT CASSSAAGRTGELFF
TRBJ1-3 TRBV9 . TRBD1 TGTGCCAGCAGCGTAGAGGGACAGATCTCTGGAAACACCATATATTTT CASSVEGQISGNTIYF
TRBJ2-3 TRBV20-1 few TRBD2 TGCAGTGCTAGTAGGCGGGAGTGGGCAGATACGCAGTATTTT CSASRREWADTQYF
TRBJ1-2 TRBV29-1 . TRBD1 TGCAGCGTTGAAGACTGGGACAGAGAAAACTATGGCTACACCTTC CSVEDWDRENYGYTF
TRBJ2-3 TRBV12-3/TRBV12-4 . . TGTGCCAGCAATATGCGAATGTTGGATACGCAGTATTTT CASNMRMLDTQYF
TRBJ1-1 TRBV2 . TRBD1 TGTGCCAGCGTTGACAGGGGACTCACTGAAGCTTTCTTT CASVDRGLTEAFF
TRBJ2-7 TRBV14 . . TGTGCCAGCAGCCAACCTTTGCGGGGCAGGGCAACCCCCTACGAGCAGTACTTC CASSQPLRGRATPYEQYF
TRBJ1-6 TRBV2 . . TGTGCCAGCAGTGAACGGGGGGAAAATTCACCCCTCCACTTT CASSERGENSPLHF
TRBJ1-1 TRBV15 . . TGTGCCACCAGCAGAGATCGGGGCAATTTTCCCCAGGGGTTT CATSRDRGNFPQGF
TRBJ1-1 TRBV10-3 once . TGTGCCATCAGCCTCAGTTCGACTGAAGCTTTCTTT CAISLSSTEAFF
TRBJ1-1 TRBV20-1 . . TGCAGTGCTAGTCCCAGGCCCATGAACACTGAAGCTTTCTTT CSASPRPMNTEAFF
TRBJ2-2 TRBV2 . TRBD2 TGTGCCAGAGCTGGACTAGCGGGGCCGAACACCGGGGAGCTGTTTTTT CARAGLAGPNTGELFF
TRBJ1-6 TRBV5-1 . . TGCGCCAGCAGCTTGGTCCGGGGTAATTCACCCCTCCACTTT CASSLVRGNSPLHF
TRBJ1-1 TRBV29-1 . . TGCAGCGTTTTCGCAGGGTCAGCTTTCTTT CSVFAGSAFF
TRBJ2-5 TRBV18 . . TGTGCCAGCTCACCACCGAGGAAGGGGTACGAGACCCAGTACTTC CASSPPRKGYETQYF
TRBJ2-7 TRBV6-5 . . TGTGCCAGCAGTTACTCGATTAAGGGGGAGGGCGAGCAGTACTTC CASSYSIKGEGEQYF
TRBJ2-1 TRBV6-5 . TRBD2 TGTGCCAGCAGGCGGGTGCCGGGAGGGGCAAATGAGCAGTTCTTC CASRRVPGGANEQFF
TRBJ1-2 TRBV28 once . TGTGCCAGCGAGGAACGGGACACATATAAGCTCCGCTTC CASEERDTYKLRF
TRBJ1-5 TRBV19 . TRBD1 TGTGCCAGTAGTACAGGGGGAGGACAGCCCCAGCATTTT CASSTGGGQPQHF
TRBJ2-5 TRBV19 few TRBD2 TGTGCCAGTAGTATAAGGTTTAGGGAGGGGTTGGGTATAGGTCGTCAAGAGACCCAGTACTTC CASSIRFREGLGIGRQETQYF
TRBJ1-2 TRBV12-3/TRBV12-4 . TRBD1 TGTGCCAGCAGCCTGGGACAGGGCAACGGCTACACCTTC CASSLGQGNGYTF
TRBJ2-4 TRBV2 few TRBD1 TGTGCCAGTCGGGACAGGGGATCAAACATTCAGTACTTC CASRDRGSNIQYF
TRBJ2-1 TRBV25-1 . TRBD1 TGTGCCAGCAGTGGAGACAGGGGGGCCTACAATGAGCAGTTCTTC CASSGDRGAYNEQFF
TRBJ2-7 TRBV27 . TRBD2 TGTGCCAGCAGTCCTTACTCCGGGACTAGCGGGAAGGTCGAGCAGTACTTC CASSPYSGTSGKVEQYF
TRBJ1-3 TRBV2 . . TGTGCCAGCAGTGTATTTCAAAGCCCATCTAACACCATATATTTT CASSVFQSPSNTIYF
TRBJ1-1 TRBV6-6 medium-sized . TGTGCCAGCAGTCTACAGGGAACTCCTCATAAGGCGGACACTGAAGCTTTCTTT CASSLQGTPHKADTEAFF
TRBJ2-3 TRBV3-1/TRBV3-2 . . TGTGCCAGCAGCCCCAGACAAAGCACAGATACGCAGTATTTT CASSPRQSTDTQYF
TRBJ2-5 TRBV5-6 . TRBD2 TGTGCCAGCAGCTCGACTAGCGGGGAGACCCAGTACTTC CASSSTSGETQYF
TRBJ2-3 TRBV10-3 few TRBD2 TGTGCCGTCGCTAGCGGGAGAGGCACAGATACGCAGTATTTT CAVASGRGTDTQYF
TRBJ1-2 TRBV5-4 many TRBD1 TGTGCCAGCAGGTTTACAGGGGGCGCTCCCTATGGCTACACCTTC CASRFTGGAPYGYTF
TRBJ2-1 TRBV18 . TRBD2 TGTGCCAGCTCACCACGCGCGGGGGGCGAAGGGCCTGAGCAGTTCTTC CASSPRAGGEGPEQFF
TRBJ2-3 TRBV3-1/TRBV3-2 . . TGTGCCAGCAGCCCACTGGGGGGTCTAAGCACAGATACGCAGTATTTT CASSPLGGLSTDTQYF
TRBJ2-2 TRBV27 . TRBD1 TGTGCCAGCAGTTTTACACAGGGGTCCGGGGAGCTGTTTTTT CASSFTQGSGELFF
TRBJ1-2 TRBV5-1 . . TGCGCCAGCGCGATTAGGGGGTACGACCATGGCTACACCTTC CASAIRGYDHGYTF
TRBJ2-7 TRBV10-3 . TRBD2 TGTGCCATCAGTGAGGAACTAGCGGACACCTACGAGCAGTACTTC CAISEELADTYEQYF
TRBJ1-2 TRBV19 . . TGTGCCAGTAGTTCCTCTGGCGGGTTGCGCTACACCTTC CASSSSGGLRYTF
TRBJ2-7 TRBV7-9 once . TGTGCCAGCAGCTTCTCCGGCGGATCCTACGAGCAGTACTTC CASSFSGGSYEQYF
TRBJ2-1 TRBV19 . TRBD2 TGTGCCAGTAGTTTAGCGGGAGTTGCCTACAATGAGCAGTTCTTC CASSLAGVAYNEQFF
TRBJ2-7 TRBV28 . TRBD1 TGTGCCAGCAACCTAGGGACAGGGTACGAGCAGTACTTC CASNLGTGYEQYF
TRBJ2-1 TRBV10-3 . . TGTGCCATCGGCATCCGCGGAGGGCACCATGAGCAGTTCTTC CAIGIRGGHHEQFF
TRBJ1-2 TRBV7-9 . . TGTGCCAGCAGCCGAGTAGATGGCTACACCTTC CASSRVDGYTF
TRBJ2-1 TRBV12-5 . TRBD2 TGTGCTAGTGGTTTGGGACTAGCGGTCAATGAGCAGTTCTTC CASGLGLAVNEQFF
TRBJ2-1 TRBV7-8 . TRBD2 TGTGCCAGCAGCCGATTGGAGGGAGGGAAGGAGTTCTTC CASSRLEGGKEFF
TRBJ2-3 TRBV27 . . TGTGCCAGCAGTCCCCTGGGGGTCGGGAGCGGTAGCACAGATACGCAGTATTTT CASSPLGVGSGSTDTQYF
TRBJ1-1 TRBV19 . TRBD1 TGTGCCAGTAGTCCCATCAACGACAGGGTGACCACTGAAGCTTTCTTT CASSPINDRVTTEAFF
TRBJ1-4 TRBV19 . . TGTGCCAGTAGTATGTGGGCAGCAACTAATGAAAAACTGTTTTTT CASSMWAATNEKLFF
TRBJ1-2 TRBV6-5 . TRBD1 TGTGCCAGCAGTACCGGGGACAGCTATGGCTACACCTTC CASSTGDSYGYTF